The T cell receptor (beta chain) described here comes from a study of blood T cell repertoires in COVID-19. Turning to the study itself: Samples of COVID-19 (acute and convalescent) were obtained from the United States, Italy and Spain.

Trimming cost V 5 bases and J 1 base; bases outside gene matches: 10. CDR3 size: 16 residues. Germline-derived CDR1 and CDR2 are SGHTA and FQGNSA. The table came from immunoSEQ multiplex PCR; TCRdb's copy has only in-frame clones and leaves some out. The data hold some 240,000 clones, with over 80% observed a single time. The material sequenced was peripheral blood. The sequence was obtained from a woman aged 40-49 years who had recovered from COVID-19. This chain connects TRBV7-2 to TRBJ1-2; 7 nucleotides agree with TRBD1. This chain's CDR3 is CASSPRGTEFNYGYTF. The CDR3 region has the DNA TGTGCCAGCAGCCCCCGGGGGACAGAATTTAACTATGGCTACACCTTC.